Below, one T cell receptor beta chain is given with its context. CDR3 length: 16 amino acids. After removal of 3 bases from V and 0 bases from J, the junction contained 9 bases not matched to a gene. Per the germline V gene, CDR1 is SQVTM and CDR2 is ANQGSEA. This sample is drawn from a study of shared clonotypes between healthy human individuals. TCRdb keeps only in-frame clones here, not all; method: immunoSEQ multiplex PCR. This sample has over a million clones, with 95% to 99% found just once. This chain joins TRBV29-1 and TRBJ2-5; 8 bases are a match to TRBD1. What was sequenced was naive CD4+ T cells sorted from blood. The sample's subset: CD45RA+ positively selected. This TCR came from a man aged 25 to 45 in good health. CDR3 sequence: CSVEPGTGGNQETQYF. In nucleotides, the CDR3 is TGCAGCGTTGAGCCTGGGACAGGTGGTAACCAAGAGACCCAGTACTTC.